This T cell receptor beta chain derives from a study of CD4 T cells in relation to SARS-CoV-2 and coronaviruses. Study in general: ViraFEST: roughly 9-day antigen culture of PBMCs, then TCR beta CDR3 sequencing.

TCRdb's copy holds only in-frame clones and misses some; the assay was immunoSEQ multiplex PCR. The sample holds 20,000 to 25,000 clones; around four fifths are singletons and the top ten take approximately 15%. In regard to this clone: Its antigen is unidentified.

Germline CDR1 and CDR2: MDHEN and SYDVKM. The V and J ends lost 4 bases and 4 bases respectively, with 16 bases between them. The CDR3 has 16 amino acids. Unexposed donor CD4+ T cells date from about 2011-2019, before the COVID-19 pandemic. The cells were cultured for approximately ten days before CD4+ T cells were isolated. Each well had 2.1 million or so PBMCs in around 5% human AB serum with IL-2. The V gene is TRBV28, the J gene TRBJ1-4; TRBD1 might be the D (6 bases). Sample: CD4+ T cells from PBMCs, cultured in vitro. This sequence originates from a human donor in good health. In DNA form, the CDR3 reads TGTGCCAGCAGTTCACCTTTGGGGGGCAGTAATGAAAAACTGTTTTTT. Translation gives CASSSPLGGSNEKLFF. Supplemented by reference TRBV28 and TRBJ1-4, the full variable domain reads DVKVTQSSRYLVKRTGEKVFLECVQDMDHENMFWYRQDPGLGLRLIYFSYDVKMKEKGDIPEGYSVSREKKERFSLILESASTNQTSMYLCASSSPLGGSNEKLFFGSGTQLSVL.